A single sample gave rise to the 17 T cell receptor beta chains below, sequenced in a study of PD-1 blockade in classical Hodgkin lymphoma. The time point denotes: cycle 4 day 1 (C4D1), after 6 weeks of nivolumab. Every patient relapsed after autologous stem cell transplantation, and brentuximab vedotin exposure varied. Some clones are missing from TCRdb's copy, which holds only in-frame ones; the method was immunoSEQ multiplex PCR. The sample includes tens of thousands of clones, 85% to 95% of them seen just once. The source was peripheral blood mononuclear cells (PBMCs), collected before the fourth cycle of nivolumab. Receptors were obtained from a human donor with classical Hodgkin lymphoma.

The chain employs TRBV28 and TRBJ2-4; no clear D gene. Trimming took 8 bases from V and 1 from J, leaving 9 bases between them. The CDR3 is 13 amino acids. Germline assignment: CDR1 MDHEN and CDR2 SYDVKM. The CDR3 DNA follows: TGTGCCAGCTCAACCAGTGCCAAAAACATTCAGTACTTC. It is translated as CASSTSAKNIQYF.

J is TRBJ1-6 and V is TRBV19; TRBD1 matches 9 bases. In germline, CDR1 is LNHDA, CDR2 SQIVND (reference sequence). V lost 3 bases to trimming and J lost 10 bases; unmatched junction nucleotides: 7. This CDR3 region has 15 residues. CDR3 protein: CASSIRDRVFSPLHF. The CDR3 coding sequence is TGTGCCAGTAGTATCCGGGACAGGGTCTTCTCACCCCTCCACTTT.

This clone was observed once. The chain combines TRBV23-1 with TRBJ1-2; D remains unclear. TRBV23-1 has ORF status, its function being uncertain. CDR3 size: 10 residues. The V end was cut by 7 bases, the J end by 8 bases, with 8 bases between. The CDR3: CASTNHGYTF. In DNA, the CDR3 is TGCGCCAGCACCAATCACGGCTACACCTTC.

This clone is a singleton in its sample. The rearrangement uses TRBV7-9 and TRBJ1-1; no firm D call. This CDR3 is built from 15 residues. V lost 1 base and J lost 1, with 10 bases in between. The germline gives CDR1 SEHNR, CDR2 FQNEAQ (reference sequence). The CDR3: CASSLDGRPNTEAFF. For the CDR3, the DNA is TGTGCCAGCAGCTTAGACGGACGGCCGAACACTGAAGCTTTCTTT.

J is TRBJ2-4 and V is TRBV18; 8 bases match TRBD2. V shed 3 bases, J shed 1 base, and the junction held 8 bases outside the gene matches. This CDR3 region has 17 residues. Germline assignment: CDR1 KGHSH and CDR2 LQKENI. CDR3 region: CASSPPGGPEAKNIQYF. For the CDR3, the DNA is TGTGCCAGCTCACCTCCGGGAGGGCCGGAGGCCAAAAACATTCAGTACTTC.

This clone was counted a few times. DNA for the CDR3: TGCAGCGTTGAAGGGCAGGGATTCTACGAGCAGTACTTC. Translating gives CSVEGQGFYEQYF. V is TRBV29-1 and J is TRBJ2-7; a weak D match, TRBD1 (5 bases). The CDR3 length is 13 residues. With 1 base removed from V and 3 bases from J, the gap between germline ends came to 10 bases. Germline V CDR1 and CDR2: SQVTM, ANQGSEA.

This clone showed up just once. This rearrangement joins TRBV5-8 to TRBJ2-7; D gene uncertain. V lost 2 bases and J lost 0, with 9 bases in between. The CDR3 covers 14 residues. Germline loops: CDR1 SGHTS, CDR2 YDEGEE. The DNA for the CDR3 is TGTGCCAGCAGCTTAGGCAGGCCCTCCTACGAGCAGTACTTC. It codes for CASSLGRPSYEQYF.

The rearrangement links TRBV11-2 to TRBJ1-2, with no clear D. Germline V gene sequence: CDR1 SGHAT, CDR2 FQNNGV. The CDR3 extends over 14 amino acids. Trimming took 3 bases from V and 4 from J, leaving 12 bases between them. CDR3 nucleotides: TGTGCCAGCAGCTTTACAAATTTAGGCTATGGCTACACCTTC. Amino acid sequence: CASSFTNLGYGYTF.

This clone was counted a single time. This chain uses TRBV7-2 with TRBJ2-3; 8 bases are a match to TRBD2. The CDR3 covers 16 residues. J was trimmed by 5 bases and V by 1 base; bases with no gene match: 8. CDR1 is SGHTA, CDR2 FQGNSA, per germline. CDR3 bases: TGTGCCAGCAGCTTAGTTGCGGGAGGTTCCCTAGATACGCAGTATTTT. Translating it yields CASSLVAGGSLDTQYF.

The chain recombines TRBV5-4 with TRBJ1-6, with 7 bases fitting TRBD1. CDR3 size: 13 residues. The germline V gene has CDR1 SGHNT and CDR2 YYREEE (reference sequence). J gave up 7 bases and V 9 bases, and 7 bases lay outside the gene matches. The CDR3 DNA sequence: TGTGCCACCACCGGGACAGAAAATTCACCCCTCCACTTT. Translation: CATTGTENSPLHF.

V and J are TRBV6-1 and TRBJ2-1; D is unclear. Per the germline V gene, CDR1 is MNHNS and CDR2 is SASEGT. The CDR3 has 13 residues. Trimming shortened V by 2 bases and J by 6 bases, and 8 bases separated the two germline ends. Written as DNA, the CDR3 is TGTGCCAGCAGTGAACTAGACTCCAATGAGCAGTTCTTC. It specifies CASSELDSNEQFF.

The rearrangement joins TRBV7-3 to TRBJ2-1; the match to TRBD2 covers 7 bases. Germline CDR1 and CDR2: SGHTA and FQGTGA. This CDR3 contains 16 residues. V was pared by 1 base and J by 5 bases, with 8 bases of the junction left unmatched. In DNA, the CDR3 is TGTGCCAGCAGCTTAAAGGGTGGGAGGGCCCACAATGAGCAGTTCTTC. This gives the protein CASSLKGGRAHNEQFF.

The V call is TRBV18, the J call TRBJ2-5, with D perhaps matching TRBD1 or TRBD2 (6 bases each). This CDR3 contains 15 residues. The germline gives CDR1 KGHSH, CDR2 LQKENI. Trimming left V 2 bases short and J 5 bases short, with 15 bases between. DNA of the CDR3: TGTGCCAGCTCACCAAAAGGGGGGCGAAAGGAGACCCAGTACTTC. Its translation is CASSPKGGRKETQYF.

Worth noting for this clone: At one end, the junction sequence differs from germline, possibly due to a read error. The chain combines TRBV10-2 with TRBJ2-7, with no clear D. Germline V gene lookup returns CDR1 WSHSY and CDR2 SAAADI. The CDR3 is 15 residues long. The CDR3 DNA reads as TGTGCCAGCAGTGAAGAGGTCGGGTCCTCCTACGAGCAGTACTTC. Amino acid sequence: CASSEEVGSSYEQYF.

The rearrangement joins TRBV5-1 to TRBJ2-7; TRBD2 aligns across 15 bases. The CDR3 has 16 amino acids. Trimming cost V 0 bases and J 4 bases; bases outside gene matches: 2. Per germline, CDR1 SGHRS and CDR2 YFSETQ. The chain's CDR3 is CASSLGGLAGGYEQYF. CDR3 coding DNA: TGCGCCAGCAGCTTGGGGGGACTAGCGGGAGGTTACGAGCAGTACTTC. The full variable domain, its missing parts supplied by reference TRBV5-1 and TRBJ2-7, is KAGVTQTPRYLIKTRGQQVTLSCSPISGHRSVSWYQQTPGQGLQFLFEYFSETQRNKGNFPGRFSGRQFSNSRSEMNVSTLELGDSALYLCASSLGGLAGGYEQYFGPGTRLTVT.

This chain joins TRBV6-1 and TRBJ2-7; a possible D gene is TRBD2 (6 bases). The ends were cut back, 6 bases at V and 0 bases at J, with 12 bases in the middle. Looked up from germline, CDR1 is MNHNS and CDR2 is SASEGT. This CDR3 is 14 amino acids long. The CDR3 DNA sequence: TGTGCCAGCAGGGACTACCCGAGCTCCTACGAGCAGTACTTC. Its protein is CASRDYPSSYEQYF.

The chain joins TRBV5-8 to TRBJ2-7; D is perhaps TRBD2 (5 bases). V was trimmed by 1 base and J by 5 bases, leaving 10 bases between them. The CDR3 is 13 residues long. Germline CDR1 SGHTS, CDR2 YDEGEE. The CDR3 reads CASSLRDVHEQYF. The CDR3 DNA sequence: TGTGCCAGCAGCTTGCGGGATGTCCACGAGCAGTACTTC. Combining the CDR3 with reference TRBV5-8 and TRBJ2-7 gives the whole variable domain EAGVTQSPTHLIKTRGQQATLRCSPISGHTSVYWYQQALGLGLQFLLWYDEGEERNRGNFPPRFSGRQFPNYSSELNVNALELEDSALYLCASSLRDVHEQYFGPGTRLTVT.